This TCR beta chain was retrieved from a study of T cell repertoires in ileal Crohn's disease (dated by TCRdb to between 2018 and 2021). About the full investigation: At the time of surgery, around 38% of patients were active smokers, and the median duration of disease was 7.9 years. Five hundred nanograms of biopsy DNA per sample were submitted for commercial TCRB immunosequencing. A prospective multicentre cohort supplied the approximately 56 Crohn's disease patients whose TCR repertoires were analysed. The study was conducted in parallel with a multicentre cohort built to find predictors of early endoscopic recurrence after ileocolonic resection. About half of the patients received postoperative therapy: about a dozen received thiopurines and 15 to 20 received anti-TNF agents. Endoscopic postoperative recurrence was defined as a Rutgeerts score above i0. M0 samples consisted of biopsies taken from the inflamed part of the ileum in the surgical resection specimen. All patients had surgery for a complication: stricturing disease in around 60% and penetrating disease in 39%. A total of some 170 mucosal samples from roughly 60 patients were sequenced, with samples obtained at several locations on the surgical specimen and at postoperative endoscopy. The research as a whole found: Endoscopic recurrence was linked to a higher percentage of high-frequency clones at surgery, and recurrence occurred in every patient whose clonality exceeded 26.8% (18/57). Compared with CD4 T cells, sorted CD8 T cells held more high-frequency clones, which suggests that the mucosal expansions were mostly CD8. A significantly higher proportion of clonal expansions was observed in active smokers at surgery than in non-smokers (about 25% vs 20%, p=0.02). Mucosal CD4 and CD8 T cells were sorted and sequenced only in a subgroup of patients, the size of which was not stated.

This specimen's time point label, per the study, means: inflamed ileum from the surgical specimen. Adults with ileal or ileocolonic Crohn's disease and an indication for ileocolonic resection were eligible for inclusion. Before DNA extraction, whole ileal mucosal biopsies were kept frozen at -80 degrees C. Genomic DNA was extracted from frozen whole biopsies using a TRizol-based method and was quantified with a NanoDrop 2000 spectrophotometer. Remarks on this clone: There is no known antigen for this receptor. Base qualities are not at hand, and no much larger clone is one base apart. This specimen includes other DNA sequences encoding the same CDR3.

Trimming costs V 2 bases and J 4 bases, and their ends lie 9 bases apart. From its cysteine to its phenylalanine, the CDR3 spans 13 amino acids. Only the CDR3 portion is preserved as DNA: 39 bases, with reading frame beginning at the first base. From the germline V gene, CDR1 is KGHSH and CDR2 is LQKENI. The library was produced with the immunoSEQ multiplex PCR assay. A two-step, amplification bias-controlled multiplex PCR was used by Adaptive Biotechnology to amplify CDR3 regions from genomic DNA. The first PCR used primers for every V and J gene segment; the second PCR added barcodes and Illumina adapters. An Illumina instrument was used to sequence the CDR3 libraries. In the source study's methods: Analysis combined the vendor-provided pipelines with custom analysis of raw data in R/Bioconductor under R version 3.3.0. Clonality, ranging from 0 to 1, was calculated as the inverse of the normalised Shannon entropy of all productive clones. High-frequency clones were defined as the share of the repertoire occupied by the top 100 clones, with only clones passing a 95% confidence test being retained. Overlap between samples was measured with the Morisita-Horn index, while repertoire diversity was measured with the Simpson index. TCRdb's version of the immuneACCESS table is confined to in-frame rearrangements and falls short of the full clone set. An unresolved V gene accounts for under half of the shortfall where checked; the remainder is of unknown origin. That table furnishes V, J and clone size, whereas the DNA furnished D and trimming. The sample table lists about 15,000 clones, roughly 76% of them with a count of one. The ten largest make up around 4.2% of the sample.

The receptor was derived from an adult with Crohn's disease. Specimen: ileal tissue. This sequence uses TRBV18 and TRBJ2-7, with TRBD1 tentatively as D gene (6 bases match). For the CDR3, the sequence is CASSPNRVYEQYF. DNA sequence: TGTGCCAGCTCACCAAACAGGGTTTACGAGCAGTACTTC.